This T cell receptor beta chain is from a study of OX40 agonist ivuxolimab in advanced cancers. The wider study: Each dose-escalation patient presented with hepatocellular carcinoma, melanoma, renal cell or head and neck cancer.

Deletions cut 1 base from V and 7 bases from J, with 9 bases between. There are 13 residues in the CDR3. Germline assignment: CDR1 SGHDT and CDR2 YYEEEE. Worth noting for this clone: Antigen: not known.

Sequencing was performed with immunoSEQ multiplex PCR; in TCRdb, only in-frame clones are kept and a portion is missing. Of 55,000 to 65,000 clones in the sample, over 75% are singletons; the top ten hold 5% to 6.5%. Study conclusions and caveats: Clonal expansion was among the lowest in partial responders at 0.1-3.0 mg/kg, especially CD8+.

This sequence originates from an adult with an advanced solid tumor such as melanoma, head and neck, liver or kidney cancer. The chain uses TRBV5-6 and TRBJ1-3; D is unresolved. Specimen: CD4+ or CD8+ T cells sorted from blood, collected in a trial of the OX40 agonist ivuxolimab. This CDR3 reads CASSLWVGNTIYF. The CDR3 bases are TGTGCCAGCAGCTTGTGGGTTGGTAACACCATATATTTT.